The 9 T cell receptor beta chains presented below share a single source sample, sequenced in a study of CD8 T cells in ankylosing spondylitis. TCRdb re-derived calls from the 5' RACE reads in MiXCR, one entry per CDR3 protein. Of 110,000 to 150,000 distinct CDR3 sequences listed, 7% to 10% were seen once; the top ten hold 7.3%. Source material: synovial fluid, either unsorted or a sorted T cell fraction (not recorded which). These TCRs come from a male donor with ankylosing spondylitis.

V usage is TRBV6-1 and J usage is TRBJ2-5, with 14 bases identical to TRBD2. The CDR3 has 16 amino acids. After removal of 2 bases from V and 3 bases from J, the junction contained 2 bases not matched to a gene. Germline CDR1 is MNHNS and CDR2 is SASEGT. The CDR3 loop is CASSETGLAGEETQYF. The CDR3 DNA reads as TGTGCCAGCAGTGAAACGGGACTAGCGGGAGAAGAGACCCAGTACTTC.

In this sample, this clonotype turned up many times. The V call is TRBV5-4, the J call TRBJ2-1; TRBD2 matches 11 bases. V lost 2 bases to trimming and J lost 2 bases; unmatched junction nucleotides: 21. There are 22 residues in the CDR3. Germline V gives CDR1 SGHNT, CDR2 YYREEE (reference sequence). In DNA, the CDR3 is TGTGCCAGCAGCTTTGCCCCCAAGAGGGTAGCGGGAGGGCCTTTCACCTACAATGAGCAGTTCTTC. This codes for CASSFAPKRVAGGPFTYNEQFF.

This clonotype was seen repeatedly, ten times or more. This chain links TRBV28 with TRBJ2-2, with D perhaps matching TRBD2 (5 bases). This CDR3 is built from 13 residues. Looked up from germline, CDR1 is MDHEN and CDR2 is SYDVKM. Trimming took 6 bases from V and 5 from J, leaving 10 bases between them. In nucleotides, the CDR3 is TGTGCCAGCAGCTTCGGAGGTACCGGGGAGCTGTTTTTT. Translating gives CASSFGGTGELFF.

This clonotype was found many times. The chain has TRBV4-3 and TRBJ2-7, with TRBD1 matching 7 bases. Germline-derived CDR1 and CDR2 are LGHNA and YSLEER. The CDR3 sequence is 16 residues long. The ends lost 1 base at V and 3 bases at J; junction bases unmatched: 9. This CDR3 reads CASSQGFEGQFYEQYF. The DNA for the CDR3 is TGCGCCAGCAGCCAAGGGTTTGAGGGACAGTTCTACGAGCAGTACTTC.

The CDR3 region is CASSQGHNQPQHF. The CDR3 nucleotides read TGTGCCAGCAGCCAGGGCCACAATCAGCCCCAGCATTTT. The V and J genes are TRBV3-1 and TRBJ1-5, with D unclear. The V gene's germline CDR1 is LGHDT and CDR2 YNNKEL (reference sequence). CDR3 length: 13 amino acids. V shed 3 bases and J shed 3 bases, with 6 bases lying between them.

CDR3 in amino acids: CSGRLAGVGEQYF. The CDR3 nucleotides read TGCAGCGGCAGACTAGCGGGAGTAGGCGAGCAGTACTTC. The rearrangement uses TRBV29-1 and TRBJ2-7; TRBD2 aligns across 12 bases. The V and J ends lost 7 bases and 6 bases, in that order; junction bases with no gene match: 7. CDR1 is SQVTM and CDR2 is ANQGSEA in the germline V gene. The CDR3 is made up of 13 amino acids.

This clonotype has ten or more counts. V gene TRBV5-1 combines with J gene TRBJ2-7, with 8 bases lining up with TRBD1. Germline V gene lookup returns CDR1 SGHRS and CDR2 YFSETQ. V dropped 4 bases and J dropped 2; count of bases not matched to a gene: 5. The CDR3 is made up of 14 amino acids. CDR3 region: CASSQETGAYEQYF. CDR3 sequence (DNA): TGCGCCAGCAGCCAAGAGACAGGGGCCTACGAGCAGTACTTC.

This clonotype was counted a few times. The chain employs TRBV5-1 and TRBJ1-2, with 7 bases that match TRBD1. V shed 4 bases, J shed 2 bases, and the junction held 5 bases outside the gene matches. The germline V gene encodes CDR1 SGHRS and CDR2 YFSETQ. There are 14 residues in the CDR3. The CDR3 DNA sequence: TGCGCCAGCAGCCCGGGACAGCTCAACTATGGCTACACCTTC. Amino acids: CASSPGQLNYGYTF.

This rearrangement joins TRBV29-1 to TRBJ1-1; TRBD1 aligns across 7 bases. The junction had 8 bases not matched to a gene; V was cut back by 4 bases and J by 0 bases. The CDR3 consists of 15 residues. CDR1 is SQVTM and CDR2 is ANQGSEA in the germline V gene. The CDR3 region is CSVVGRDRVNTEAFF. CDR3 nucleotides: TGCAGCGTTGTTGGCCGGGACAGAGTGAACACTGAAGCTTTCTTT.